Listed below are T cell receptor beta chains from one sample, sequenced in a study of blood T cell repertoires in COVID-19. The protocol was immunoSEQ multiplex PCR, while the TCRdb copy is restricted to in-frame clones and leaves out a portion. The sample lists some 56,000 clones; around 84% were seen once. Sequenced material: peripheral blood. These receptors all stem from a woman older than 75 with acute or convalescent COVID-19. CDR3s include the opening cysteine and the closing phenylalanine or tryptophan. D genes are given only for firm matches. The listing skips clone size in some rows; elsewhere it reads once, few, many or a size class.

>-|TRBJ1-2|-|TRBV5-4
TGTGCCAGCCTCCCCGGGGGAACTAACTATGGCTACACCTTC
CASLPGGTNYGYTF
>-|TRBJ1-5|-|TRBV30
TGTGCCTGGAGCGCAGGGAATGGGAATCAGCCCCAGCATTTT
CAWSAGNGNQPQHF
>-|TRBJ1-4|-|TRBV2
TGTGCCAGCAGTAGAGGGTTCGGAAATGAAAAACTGTTTTTT
CASSRGFGNEKLFF
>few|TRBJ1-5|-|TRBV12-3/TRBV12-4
TGTGCCAGCAGCCCCGGGGGGCCCCAGCATTTT
CASSPGGPQHF
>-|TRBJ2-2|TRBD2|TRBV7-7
TGTGCCAGCAGCTTTGGACTAGCGGGGATCGCCGCCGGGGAGCTGTTTTTT
CASSFGLAGIAAGELFF
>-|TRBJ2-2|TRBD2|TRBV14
TGTGCCAGCAGCCACCGACTAGCGGGGGGCCCCGCGAACACCGGGGAGCTGTTTTTT
CASSHRLAGGPANTGELFF
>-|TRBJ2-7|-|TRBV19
TGTGCCAGTAGTATTTCTATCAACTCCTACGAGCAGTACTTC
CASSISINSYEQYF
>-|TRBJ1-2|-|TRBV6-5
TGTGCCAGCTCAATAGGGAGTTTGCCAAACTATGGCTACACCTTC
CASSIGSLPNYGYTF
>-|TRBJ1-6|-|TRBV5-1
TGCGCCAGCAGATTGCAGGCCTACGACTCCTATAATTCACCCCTCCACTTT
CASRLQAYDSYNSPLHF
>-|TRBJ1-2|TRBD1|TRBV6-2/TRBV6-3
TGTGCCAGCAGTTACTCTCCGGGACAGACTAACTATGGCTACACCTTC
CASSYSPGQTNYGYTF
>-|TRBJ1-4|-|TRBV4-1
TGCGCCAGCAGCCAAGAGAGCTGGGACTCGGCGAGTGAAAAACTGTTTTTT
CASSQESWDSASEKLFF
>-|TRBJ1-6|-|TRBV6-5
TGTGCCAGCAGGGCCTCGGGCTATAATTCACCCCTCCACTTT
CASRASGYNSPLHF
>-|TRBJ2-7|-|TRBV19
TGTGCCAGTAGTAGAGGGCTCAGAGCCTACGAGCAGTACTTC
CASSRGLRAYEQYF
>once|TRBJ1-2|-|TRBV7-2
TGTGCCAGCAGCTTCGCGACAGGCCCGAGCCCCTATGGCTACACCTTC
CASSFATGPSPYGYTF
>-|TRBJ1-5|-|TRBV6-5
TGTGCCAGCAGTTCCGGACAGCCTAGCAATCAGCCCCAGCATTTT
CASSSGQPSNQPQHF
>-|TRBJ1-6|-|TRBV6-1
TGTGCCAGCAGTGAACTGTTTGGCTCACCCCTCCACTTT
CASSELFGSPLHF
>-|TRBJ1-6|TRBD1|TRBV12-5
TGTGCTAGTGGTTTTCGGACAGGGGTTTCACCCCTCCACTTT
CASGFRTGVSPLHF
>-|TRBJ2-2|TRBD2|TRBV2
TGTGCCAGCAGTGGCGGGGGGCCCCGGACCGGGGAGCTGTTTTTT
CASSGGGPRTGELFF
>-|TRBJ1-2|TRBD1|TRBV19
TGTGCCAGTAGTCGGGGACAGAACTATGGCTACACCTTC
CASSRGQNYGYTF
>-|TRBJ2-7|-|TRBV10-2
TGCGCCAGCAGTCTCGGGGGTAGGTACGAGCAGTACTTC
CASSLGGRYEQYF
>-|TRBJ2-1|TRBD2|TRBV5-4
TGTGCCAGCGCGGGGGGTAGCGCGGTCTCCTACAATGAGCAGTTCTTC
CASAGGSAVSYNEQFF
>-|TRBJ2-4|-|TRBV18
TGTGCCAGCTCACCAGGGCAGCAACTAGCCAAAAACATTCAGTACTTC
CASSPGQQLAKNIQYF
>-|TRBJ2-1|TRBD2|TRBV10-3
TGTGCCATCAGTGAGTCGGAAGGACTAGCGGGGTACAATGAGCAGTTCTTC
CAISESEGLAGYNEQFF
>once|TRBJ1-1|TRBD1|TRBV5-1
TGCGCCAGCAGCATCGGACAGGCGGGTGAAGCTTTCTTT
CASSIGQAGEAFF
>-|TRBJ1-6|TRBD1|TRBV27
TGTGCCAGCAGTACCGGGGACAGGGTCGATAATTCACCCCTCCACTTT
CASSTGDRVDNSPLHF
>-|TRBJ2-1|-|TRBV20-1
TGCAGTGCTAGTGTCGGGGTCCATGAGCAGTTCTTC
CSASVGVHEQFF
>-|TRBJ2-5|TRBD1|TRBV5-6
TGTGCCAGCAGCTACACCCCTAGGACAGGGTGGTCGGAGACCCAGTACTTC
CASSYTPRTGWSETQYF
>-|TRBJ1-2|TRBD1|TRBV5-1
TGCGCCAGCAGCCCCGGGACAGGGAACTATGGCTACACCTTC
CASSPGTGNYGYTF
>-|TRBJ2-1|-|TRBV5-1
TGCGCCAGCAGCTTTGGCGGGAACTTATACAATGAGCAGTTCTTC
CASSFGGNLYNEQFF
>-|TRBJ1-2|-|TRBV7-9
TGTGCCAGCAGCTTATATGGGGCCCAGGACTATGGCTACACCTTC
CASSLYGAQDYGYTF
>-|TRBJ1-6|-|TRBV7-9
TGTGCCAGCAGCTTAGCTAACAGCTATAATTCACCCCTCCACTTT
CASSLANSYNSPLHF
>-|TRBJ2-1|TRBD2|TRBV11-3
TGTGCCAGCAGCTTACTAGCGGGGGGGCCCTACAATGAGCAGTTCTTC
CASSLLAGGPYNEQFF
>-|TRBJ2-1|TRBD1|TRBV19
TGTGCCAGTAGGGAAACAGGGGGTCATGAGCAGTTCTTC
CASRETGGHEQFF
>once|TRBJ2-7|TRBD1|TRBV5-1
TGCGCCAGCAGCTACCGGGACAGTACCTACGAGCAGTACTTC
CASSYRDSTYEQYF
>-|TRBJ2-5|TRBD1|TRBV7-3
TGTGCCAGCAGCTTAGACCGACAGGGGGCCCAGTACTTC
CASSLDRQGAQYF
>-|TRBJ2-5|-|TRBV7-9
TGTGCCAGCAGCCCTTCTGAGACCCAGTACTTC
CASSPSETQYF